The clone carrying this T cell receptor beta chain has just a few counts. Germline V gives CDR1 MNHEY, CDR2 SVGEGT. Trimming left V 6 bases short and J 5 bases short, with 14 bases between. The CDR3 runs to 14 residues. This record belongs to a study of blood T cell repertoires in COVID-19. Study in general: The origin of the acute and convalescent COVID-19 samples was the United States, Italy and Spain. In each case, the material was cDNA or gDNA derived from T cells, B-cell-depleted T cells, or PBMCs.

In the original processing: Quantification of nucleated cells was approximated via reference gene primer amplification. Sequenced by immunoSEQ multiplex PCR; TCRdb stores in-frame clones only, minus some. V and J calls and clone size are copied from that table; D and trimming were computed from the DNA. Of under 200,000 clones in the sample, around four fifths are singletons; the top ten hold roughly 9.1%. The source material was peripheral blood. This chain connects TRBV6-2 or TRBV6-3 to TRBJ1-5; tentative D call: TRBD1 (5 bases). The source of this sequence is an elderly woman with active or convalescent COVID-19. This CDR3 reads CASSLPQGHQPQHF. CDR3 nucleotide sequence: TGTGCCAGCAGCCTCCCCCAGGGCCATCAGCCCCAGCATTTT.